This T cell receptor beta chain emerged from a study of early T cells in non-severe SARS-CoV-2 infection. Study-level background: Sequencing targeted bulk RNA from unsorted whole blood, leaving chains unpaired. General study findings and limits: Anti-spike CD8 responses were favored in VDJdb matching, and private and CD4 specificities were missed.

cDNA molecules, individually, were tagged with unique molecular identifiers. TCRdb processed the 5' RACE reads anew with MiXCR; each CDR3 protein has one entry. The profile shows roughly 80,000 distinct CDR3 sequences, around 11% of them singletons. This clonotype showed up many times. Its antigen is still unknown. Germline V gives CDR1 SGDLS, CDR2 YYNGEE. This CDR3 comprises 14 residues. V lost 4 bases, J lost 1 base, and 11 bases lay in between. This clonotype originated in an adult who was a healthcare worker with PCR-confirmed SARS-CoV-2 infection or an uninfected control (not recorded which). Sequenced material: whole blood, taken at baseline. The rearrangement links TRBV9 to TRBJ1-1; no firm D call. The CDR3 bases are TGTGCCAGCAGCCGTACAAATTGGAACACTGAAGCTTTCTTT. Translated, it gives CASSRTNWNTEAFF.